This TCR beta chain was obtained from a study of blood T cell repertoires in COVID-19. Some clones are missing from TCRdb's copy, which holds only in-frame ones; the method was immunoSEQ multiplex PCR. This sample has about 400,000 clones; around nine tenths occur once, and the top ten carry roughly a tenth. CDR3 length: 14 residues. Germline CDR1 reads SNHLY; CDR2 reads FYNNEI. With 8 bases clipped from V and 5 bases from J, the junction kept 8 bases outside the gene matches. Sequencing was done on a sample of PBMCs or T cells enriched from blood (not recorded which). The chain carries TRBV2 and TRBJ2-7; 11 nucleotides match TRBD1. This clonotype originated in a woman aged 50 to 60 who had recovered from COVID-19. Here the CDR3 DNA reads TGTGCCAGCTATGCGGGACAGGGGGAGCACGAGCAGTACTTC. Translation gives CASYAGQGEHEQYF. The variable domain in full, completed from reference TRBV2 and TRBJ2-7, reads EPEVTQTPSHQVTQMGQEVILRCVPISNHLYFYWYRQILGQKVEFLVSFYNNEISEKSEIFDDQFSVERPDGSNFTLKIRSTKLEDSAMYFCASYAGQGEHEQYFGPGTRLTVT.